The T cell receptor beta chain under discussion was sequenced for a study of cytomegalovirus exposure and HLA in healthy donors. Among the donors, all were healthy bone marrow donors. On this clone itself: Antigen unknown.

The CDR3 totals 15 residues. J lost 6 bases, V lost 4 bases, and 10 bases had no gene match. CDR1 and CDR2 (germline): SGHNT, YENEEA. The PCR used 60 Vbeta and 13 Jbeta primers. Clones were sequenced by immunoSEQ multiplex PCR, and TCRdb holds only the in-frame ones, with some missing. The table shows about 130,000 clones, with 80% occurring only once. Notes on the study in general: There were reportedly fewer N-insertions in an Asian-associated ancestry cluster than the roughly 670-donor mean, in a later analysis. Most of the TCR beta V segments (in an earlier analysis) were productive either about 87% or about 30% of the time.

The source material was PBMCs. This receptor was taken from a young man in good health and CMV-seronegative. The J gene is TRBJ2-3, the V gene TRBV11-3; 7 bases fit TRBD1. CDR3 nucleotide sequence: TGTGCCAGCAGCTCTAACAGGGGCCACTTTGATACGCAGTATTTT. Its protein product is CASSSNRGHFDTQYF. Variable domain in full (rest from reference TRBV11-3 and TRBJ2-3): EAGVVQSPRYKIIEKKQPVAFWCNPISGHNTLYWYLQNLGQGPELLIRYENEEAVDDSQLPKDRFSAERLKGVDSTLKIQPAELGDSAVYLCASSSNRGHFDTQYFGPGTRLTVL.